These 18 T cell receptor beta chains came from one sample sequenced in a study of post-analysis software for immune sequencing data. The authors incorporated unique molecular identifiers into the TCR beta cDNA libraries. MiXCR, run by TCRdb on the PCR reads, gives a single entry per CDR3 protein. The sample has about 500,000 distinct CDR3 sequences; less than 45% are singletons. Points from the study as a whole: The five TRBV segments detected at higher frequency in patients than in controls included TRBV5-6, TRBV5-1 and TRBV20-1.

For these receptors, no antigen is known. The specimen sequenced was blood. The receptors stem from a girl aged 5 to 17 with multiple sclerosis.

V is TRBV7-2 and J is TRBJ2-7; possible D gene TRBD2, 5 bases. Trimming cost V 4 bases and J 2 bases, with 15 bases left between them. The germline gives CDR1 SGHTA, CDR2 FQGNSA. The length of the CDR3 is 15 residues. CDR3 sequence: CASSSGLGRAYEQYF. The CDR3 DNA is TGTGCCAGCAGCTCCGGACTCGGCCGAGCCTACGAGCAGTACTTC. The full variable domain, in which reference TRBV7-2 and TRBJ2-7 provide the parts outside the CDR3, is GAGVSQSPSNKVTEKGKDVELRCDPISGHTALYWYRQSLGQGLEFLIYFQGNSAPDKSGLPSDRFSAERTGGSVSTLTIQRTQQEDSAVYLCASSSGLGRAYEQYFGPGTRLTVT.

The CDR3 region has the DNA TGTGCCAGCAGTTACTTCAATGAGCAGTTCTTC. Translated: CASSYFNEQFF. This chain links TRBV27 with TRBJ2-1; unclear D gene. Germline V gene lookup returns CDR1 MNHEY and CDR2 SMNVEV (reference sequence). Trimming removed 4 bases from V and 6 bases from J, with 4 bases in between. CDR3 length: 11 amino acids.

This rearrangement joins TRBV5-1 to TRBJ2-3, with D possibly TRBD2 on 6 matching bases. Between the trimmed V and J ends, which lost 4 bases and 9 bases, there was a span of 15 bases. The germline V gene encodes CDR1 SGHRS and CDR2 YFSETQ. The CDR3 spans 13 residues. The DNA for the CDR3 is TGCGCCAGCAGCGGGCCCCCTAGCGAGACGCAGTATTTT. As protein: CASSGPPSETQYF. The whole variable domain, filled in from reference TRBV5-1 and TRBJ2-3, reads KAGVTQTPRYLIKTRGQQVTLSCSPISGHRSVSWYQQTPGQGLQFLFEYFSETQRNKGNFPGRFSGRQFSNSRSEMNVSTLELGDSALYLCASSGPPSETQYFGPGTRLTVL.

V usage is TRBV2 and J usage is TRBJ1-2, with no clear D. The CDR3 has 13 residues. V was trimmed by 8 bases and J by 0 bases, leaving 10 bases between them. From germline, CDR1 is SNHLY and CDR2 FYNNEI. CDR3 in DNA: TGTGCCAGCCGACCGGGAGCTAACTATGGCTACACCTTC. This codes for CASRPGANYGYTF. Full variable domain (rest looked up from reference TRBV2 and TRBJ1-2): EPEVTQTPSHQVTQMGQEVILRCVPISNHLYFYWYRQILGQKVEFLVSFYNNEISEKSEIFDDQFSVERPDGSNFTLKIRSTKLEDSAMYFCASRPGANYGYTFGSGTRLTVV.

This clonotype has a handful of counts. The V call is TRBV20-1, the J call TRBJ1-4, with 7 nucleotides matching TRBD1. The junction had 7 bases not matched to a gene; V was cut back by 4 bases and J by 8 bases. In germline, CDR1 is DFQATT, CDR2 SNEGSKA (reference sequence). The CDR3 covers 13 residues. The CDR3 loop is CSATTGREEKLFF. As DNA, the CDR3 is TGCAGTGCTACGACAGGGCGTGAGGAAAAACTGTTTTTT.

This clonotype has only a few counts. The chain has TRBV29-1 and TRBJ2-1; 9 bases agree with TRBD2. Germline CDR1 SQVTM, CDR2 ANQGSEA. J was trimmed by 4 bases and V by 3 bases; bases with no gene match: 7. There are 15 residues in the CDR3. For the CDR3, the DNA is TGCAGCGTTGAGTTAGCGGGAGTGGGTTACAATGAGCAGTTCTTC. It translates to CSVELAGVGYNEQFF.

Judged by abundance, this clonotype is medium-sized. This sequence joins TRBV13 and TRBJ1-2; 9 positions agree with TRBD1. The germline V gene has CDR1 PRHDT and CDR2 FYEKMQ (reference sequence). The CDR3 contains 14 residues. J gave up 4 bases and V 5 bases, and 5 bases lay outside the gene matches. The CDR3 DNA follows: TGTGCCAGCAGCGGGGGACAGGGAACCTATGGCTACACCTTC. Translating it yields CASSGGQGTYGYTF.

J is TRBJ1-1 and V is TRBV25-1; D is ambiguous. The germline CDR1 and CDR2 sequences are MGHDK and SYGVNS. Trimming took 2 bases from V and 7 from J, leaving 11 bases between them. The CDR3 has 13 amino acids. The CDR3: CASSEPGSSEAFF. CDR3 nucleotide sequence: TGTGCCAGCAGTGAACCGGGGAGCAGTGAAGCTTTCTTT. Based on the CDR3 plus reference TRBV25-1 and TRBJ1-1, the full variable domain is EADIYQTPRYLVIGTGKKITLECSQTMGHDKMYWYQQDPGMELHLIHYSYGVNSTEKGDLSSESTVSRIRTEHFPLTLESARPSHTSQYLCASSEPGSSEAFFGQGTRLTVV.

The chain employs TRBV6-5 and TRBJ2-1, with TRBD2 matching 8 bases. Germline CDR1 reads MNHEY; CDR2 reads SVGAGI. J was trimmed by 5 bases and V by 2 bases; bases with no gene match: 17. The length of the CDR3 is 19 residues. For the CDR3, the DNA is TGTGCCAGCAGTTACCCATTGGTTCCTGTGGCGGGAGGTAACAATGAGCAGTTCTTC. Translated: CASSYPLVPVAGGNNEQFF.

J is TRBJ1-1 and V is TRBV4-1; D is perhaps TRBD1 (5 bases). V lost 3 bases and J lost 4, with 9 bases in between. CDR1 is MGHRA, CDR2 YSYEKL, per germline. The CDR3 has 13 residues. CDR3 sequence reads: CASSHREPTEAFF. For the CDR3, the DNA is TGCGCCAGCAGCCACAGGGAGCCCACTGAAGCTTTCTTT.

This clonotype was seen a handful of times. At one end, the junction sequence differs from germline, possibly due to a read error. The rearrangement links TRBV5-1 to TRBJ2-5; 8 nucleotides match TRBD1. The end of the DNA is better explained by TRBJ2-7, so the J call may be wrong. Germline CDR1 SGHRS, CDR2 YFSETQ. The CDR3 covers 14 residues. For the CDR3, the DNA is TGTGCCAGCAGCTTAGGGCAGGGGGCCAACGAGCAGTACTTC. Its translation is CASSLGQGANEQYF.

This clonotype has just one count. This chain connects TRBV27 to TRBJ1-6; D uncertain. There are 16 residues in the CDR3. Trimming shortened V by 5 bases and J by 0 bases, and 11 bases separated the two germline ends. The V gene's germline CDR1 is MNHEY and CDR2 SMNVEV (reference sequence). This CDR3 is CASSQKFSSYNSPLHF. CDR3 sequence (DNA): TGTGCCAGCAGTCAGAAGTTTAGCTCCTATAATTCACCCCTCCACTTT.

This chain links TRBV20-1 with TRBJ2-1; no reliable D call. The CDR3 runs 10 residues. Trimming removed 3 bases from V and 8 bases from J, with 5 bases in between. Germline V gene data show CDR1 as DFQATT and CDR2 as SNEGSKA (reference sequence). CDR3 sequence reads: CSARRDEQFF. DNA for the CDR3: TGCAGTGCTAGGCGCGATGAGCAGTTCTTC.

J is TRBJ1-5 and V is TRBV29-1; 7 bases fit TRBD1. Germline V gives CDR1 SQVTM, CDR2 ANQGSEA. After removal of 4 bases from V and 6 bases from J, the junction contained 9 bases not matched to a gene. The CDR3 is 14 residues long. CDR3 residues: CSVGSGTVGQPQHF. The DNA for the CDR3 is TGCAGCGTTGGAAGTGGGACAGTAGGTCAGCCCCAGCATTTT.

The rearrangement links TRBV20-1 to TRBJ2-7; D remains ambiguous. In germline, CDR1 is DFQATT, CDR2 SNEGSKA (reference sequence). Trimming pared 6 bases from V and 0 bases from J, leaving 9 bases between. The CDR3 consists of 12 residues. The DNA for the CDR3 is TGCAGTGCGGCGAAGGTCTCCTACGAGCAGTACTTC. This sequence encodes CSAAKVSYEQYF.

V is TRBV9 and J is TRBJ2-3; D ambiguous. This CDR3 comprises 16 residues. With 0 bases removed from V and 2 bases from J, the gap between germline ends came to 13 bases. Germline CDR1 is SGDLS and CDR2 is YYNGEE. The CDR3 loop is CASSVEGGTNTDTQYF. DNA of the CDR3: TGTGCCAGCAGCGTAGAGGGCGGCACTAACACAGATACGCAGTATTTT.

The chain uses TRBV29-1 and TRBJ2-7; the match to TRBD2 covers 12 bases. The germline CDR1 and CDR2 sequences are SQVTM and ANQGSEA. V lost 5 bases and J lost 0; bases outside the gene matches: 14. The CDR3 extends over 18 amino acids. The chain's CDR3 is CSVFGGLAGGSNSYEQYF. Written as DNA, the CDR3 is TGCAGCGTTTTCGGGGGGCTAGCGGGAGGGTCGAACTCCTACGAGCAGTACTTC.

J is TRBJ1-6 and V is TRBV20-1; D remains ambiguous. Germline CDR1 and CDR2: DFQATT and SNEGSKA (reference sequence). The CDR3 contains 14 residues. V was trimmed by 2 bases and J by 5 bases, leaving 10 bases between them. The CDR3 DNA follows: TGCAGTGCTAGATTTACGCCGAATAATTCACCCCTCCACTTT. It codes for CSARFTPNNSPLHF.